This T cell receptor (beta chain) was identified in a study of cytotoxic CD8 clonotypes in ibrutinib-treated CLL. About the study: The subjects consisted of approximately ten relapsed/refractory and roughly 15 treatment-naive individuals, with fewer than 18 IGHV unmutated. Outcomes included approximately 25 partial and 2 complete responses; after median roughly 65 months, approximately 14 stayed remitted and approximately 12 progressed.

The study, taken as a whole, reports: Sample timing was unmatched between remission and later-progressing patients; lymph nodes unstudied. The public clonotypes identified were infrequent and showed contraction or stability on treatment.

The CDR3 extends over 15 amino acids. In germline, CDR1 is MDHEN, CDR2 SYDVKM. V lost 6 bases, J lost 2 bases, and 11 bases lay in between. A remark on this clone: What it binds is unknown.

TCRdb's table, derived via immunoSEQ multiplex PCR, lists solely in-frame clones and lacks some. The repertoire holds about 50,000 clones, with around four fifths as singletons. The material was PBMCs, obtained after 24 months of ibrutinib treatment. The chain employs TRBV28 and TRBJ1-6; D is possibly TRBD1 (6 bases). The sequence came from a human donor with chronic lymphocytic leukemia. In nucleotides, the CDR3 is TGTGCCAGCAGGGTTCAGGGGCCCTATAATTCACCCCTCCACTTT. It translates to CASRVQGPYNSPLHF. Variable domain in full (rest from reference TRBV28 and TRBJ1-6): DVKVTQSSRYLVKRTGEKVFLECVQDMDHENMFWYRQDPGLGLRLIYFSYDVKMKEKGDIPEGYSVSREKKERFSLILESASTNQTSMYLCASRVQGPYNSPLHFGNGTRLTVT.